One and the same sample provided the 8 T cell receptor beta chains below, sequenced in a study of T cells in women clearing cervical HPV infection. Sequencing used immunoSEQ multiplex PCR; TCRdb keeps in-frame clones, though not all of them. Its table lists 23,000 or so clones. The sequenced material came from blood buffy coat. The source is a woman aged 18 to 75 with a cervical HPV16 infection that either progressed to CIN3+ or cleared (not recorded which).

About this clone: The CDR3 end falls 3 residues outside the read, so it is completed with the germline J gene. The V call is TRBV10-1, the J call TRBJ1-6; D remains unclear. The V and J ends lost 3 bases and 5 bases respectively, with 5 bases between them. In germline, CDR1 is WNHNN, CDR2 SYGVQD (reference sequence). This CDR3 is 13 amino acids long. The CDR3: CASSDTDNSPLHF. The DNA read from the CDR3 is TGCGCCAGCAGTGATACAGATAATTCACCC.

As for this clone: The CDR3 end is not reached by the read, which stops 3 residues before it; the germline J gene fills it in. The chain recombines TRBV30 with TRBJ1-3; perhaps TRBD1 as D (5 bases). This CDR3 comprises 13 residues. Germline V gene sequence: CDR1 GTSNPN, CDR2 SVGIG (reference sequence). V lost 1 base and J lost 2, with 6 bases in between. The CDR3 bases that were read are TGTGCCTGGAGTGCGGGGGCTGGAAACACC. Its translation is CAWSAGAGNT. The full-length CDR3 reads as CAWSAGAGNTIYF.

A remark on this clone: The read falls 3 residues short of the CDR3 end, and the missing part is taken from the germline J gene. This same CDR3 is encoded by further DNA sequences in the sample. The rearrangement uses TRBV19 and TRBJ1-4; 10 bases fit TRBD1. This CDR3 has 16 amino acids. The J segment lost 8 bases and the V segment lost 4 bases, leaving 10 bases of the junction unmatched. Germline V gives CDR1 LNHDA, CDR2 SQIVND (reference sequence). This chain's CDR3 is CASSRPGQGRKEKLFF. The sequenced part of the CDR3 DNA is TGTGCCAGTAGTAGACCGGGACAGGGGCGGAAAGAAAAA.

As for this clone: The CDR3 end falls 3 residues outside the read, so it is completed with the germline J gene. The rearrangement links TRBV11-3 to TRBJ1-2; D is undetermined. The CDR3 spans 13 residues. Germline CDR1 SGHNT, CDR2 YENEEA. The sequenced CDR3 bases are TGTGCCAGCAGCCCGGACTTGCTTTCGGGC. Its translation is CASSPDLLSG. The complete CDR3 reads CASSPDLLSGYTF.

This CDR3 reads CASRRLQHRDRGYNIYEQYF. The sequenced part of the CDR3 DNA is TGTGCCAGCAGACGCCTACAACACCGGGACAGGGGTTATAATATCTACGAG. The rearrangement joins TRBV6-7 to TRBJ2-7, with 10 bases fitting TRBD1. The read halts 3 residues ahead of the CDR3 end, with the missing end drawn from the germline J gene. TRBV6-7 is an open reading frame whose function is uncertain. The CDR3 is 20 residues long. With V trimmed by 6 bases and J by 3 bases, 23 bases remained unmatched.

To note about this clone: Coverage ceases 3 residues before the CDR3 finishes, and the germline J gene fills in the end. The genes are TRBV28 and TRBJ2-2, with 8 bases matching TRBD2. The germline V gene encodes CDR1 MDHEN and CDR2 SYDVKM. The V segment lost 1 base and the J segment 4 bases; nucleotides outside the gene matches: 11. The CDR3 loop spans 18 amino acids. Incomplete CDR3 DNA: TGTGCCAGCAGTTTATTGGTAGACGTGACTAGCGTCACCGGGGAG. Its protein is CASSLLVDVTSVTGE. The CDR3 in its entirety is CASSLLVDVTSVTGELFF. Looking up the rest from reference TRBV28 and TRBJ2-2 gives the full variable domain: DVKVTQSSRYLVKRTGEKVFLECVQDMDHENMFWYRQDPGLGLRLIYFSYDVKMKEKGDIPEGYSVSREKKERFSLILESASTNQTSMYLCASSLLVDVTSVTGELFFGEGSRLTVL.

Points on this clone: The read stops 3 residues short of the end of the CDR3; the missing end is completed from the germline J gene. The chain combines TRBV18 with TRBJ2-4; TRBD1 is a possible D gene (5 bases). This CDR3 comprises 14 residues. Germline V gene lookup returns CDR1 KGHSH and CDR2 LQKENI. CDR3 sequence: CASSALQVNYGQYF. The CDR3 bases that were read are TGTGCCAGCTCAGCTTTACAGGTTAACTATGGT. The variable domain in full, with the rest retrieved from reference TRBV18 and TRBJ2-4, is NAGVMQNPRHLVRRRGQEARLRCSPMKGHSHVYWYRQLPEEGLKFMVYLQKENIIDESGMPKERFSAEFPKEGPSILRIQQVVRGDSAAYFCASSALQVNYGQYFGAGTRLSVL.

Note on this clone: The read is 3 residues too short to cover the CDR3 end, so that end is filled in from the germline J gene. The chain carries TRBV7-9 and TRBJ1-2, with TRBD1 matching 7 bases. In germline, CDR1 is SEHNR, CDR2 FQNEAQ (reference sequence). This CDR3 comprises 13 residues. CDR3 DNA (partial): TGTGCCAGCAGCCGACAGGGAAGGGAGGGC. Translation: CASSRQGREG. The whole CDR3 protein is CASSRQGREGYTF.